This TCR beta chain was identified in a study of Ad26.COV2.S vaccination and SARS-CoV-2 variants. Study summary: Intramuscular Ad26.COV2.S at 5x10^10 or 1x10^11 viral particles. Overall study results and limits: Recipients given vaccine exceeded placebo recipients in spike-specific TCR breadth. Possibly, TCR breadth and depth analyses underestimated total T cell responses.

TCRdb's table, derived via immunoSEQ multiplex PCR, lists solely in-frame clones and lacks some. Counted here are 440,000 or so clones, about 92% occurring once; the ten biggest clones make up about 4.5%. Treatment in this sample: some 20 received Ad26.COV2.S at low or high dose, single or two shots; about 5 received placebo; per-sample allocation not given. Sampling occurred on day 63 after the first vaccine or placebo injection. The donor's status was that of an adult aged 18-55 years in Boston. As to this clone: No antigen is known for it.

The receptor comes from a person between 18 and 60 years old who received the Ad26.COV2.S COVID-19 vaccine or a placebo. The specimen was peripheral blood, collected in a trial of Ad26.COV2.S vaccine versus placebo.

Here the CDR3 DNA reads TGTGCCAGCAGCTTAGAGGGAGGGAAAGAGACCCAGTACTTC. Its translation: CASSLEGGKETQYF. This chain connects TRBV7-3 to TRBJ2-5, with 7 positions matching TRBD2. This CDR3 is built from 14 residues. With V trimmed by 2 bases and J by 3 bases, 3 bases remained unmatched. In germline, CDR1 is SGHTA, CDR2 FQGTGA.